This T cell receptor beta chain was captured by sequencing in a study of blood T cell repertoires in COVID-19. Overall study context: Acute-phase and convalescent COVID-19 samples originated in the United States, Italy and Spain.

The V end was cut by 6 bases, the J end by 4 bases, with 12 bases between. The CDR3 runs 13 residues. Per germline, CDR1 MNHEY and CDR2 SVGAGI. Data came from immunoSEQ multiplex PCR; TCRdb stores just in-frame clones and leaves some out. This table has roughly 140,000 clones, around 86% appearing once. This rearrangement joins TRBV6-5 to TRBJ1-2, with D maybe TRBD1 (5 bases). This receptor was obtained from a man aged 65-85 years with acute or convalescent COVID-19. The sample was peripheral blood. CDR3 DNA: TGTGCCAGCAGCCCAGGGCCTGGCTATGGCTACACCTTC. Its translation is CASSPGPGYGYTF.